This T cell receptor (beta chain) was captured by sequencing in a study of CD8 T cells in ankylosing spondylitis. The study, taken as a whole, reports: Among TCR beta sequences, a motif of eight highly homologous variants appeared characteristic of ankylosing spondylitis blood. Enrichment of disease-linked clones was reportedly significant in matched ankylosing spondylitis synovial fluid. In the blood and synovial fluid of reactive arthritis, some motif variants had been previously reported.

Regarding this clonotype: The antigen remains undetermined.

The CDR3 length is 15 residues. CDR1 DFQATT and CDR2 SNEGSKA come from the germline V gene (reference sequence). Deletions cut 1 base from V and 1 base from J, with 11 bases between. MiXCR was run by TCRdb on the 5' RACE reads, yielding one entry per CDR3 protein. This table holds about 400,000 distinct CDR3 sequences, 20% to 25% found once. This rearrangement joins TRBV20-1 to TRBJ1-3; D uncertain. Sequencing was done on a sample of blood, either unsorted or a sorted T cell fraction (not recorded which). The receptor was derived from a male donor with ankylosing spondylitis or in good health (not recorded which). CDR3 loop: CSARAFEGSGNTIYF. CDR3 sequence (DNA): TGCAGTGCTAGAGCTTTCGAGGGTTCTGGAAACACCATATATTTT.